The clone carrying this TCR beta chain was recorded at least ten times. The target antigen is unknown. The sample belongs to a study of early T cells in non-severe SARS-CoV-2 infection. Across the study: The study sequenced bulk RNA from unsorted whole blood, with chains unpaired.

Researchers attached unique molecular identifiers to individual cDNA molecules. TCRdb reprocessed the 5' RACE reads via MiXCR and lists one record per CDR3 protein. The data contain 80,000 or so distinct CDR3 sequences, around 15% of them singletons. The CDR3 sequence is 12 residues long. Germline values: CDR1 SGHRS, CDR2 YFSETQ. V was clipped by 0 bases and J by 6 bases, with 7 bases between them. General observations from the study: VDJdb-based annotation leaned toward anti-spike CD8 responses and missed private and CD4 specificities.

The receptor's source is an adult who was a healthcare worker with PCR-confirmed SARS-CoV-2 infection or an uninfected control (not recorded which). The rearrangement joins TRBV5-1 to TRBJ2-7, with no clear D. Sequencing was carried out using whole blood. The CDR3 nucleotides read TGCGCCAGCAGCTTGGAACGAGGCGAGCAGTACTTC. The encoded protein is CASSLERGEQYF.